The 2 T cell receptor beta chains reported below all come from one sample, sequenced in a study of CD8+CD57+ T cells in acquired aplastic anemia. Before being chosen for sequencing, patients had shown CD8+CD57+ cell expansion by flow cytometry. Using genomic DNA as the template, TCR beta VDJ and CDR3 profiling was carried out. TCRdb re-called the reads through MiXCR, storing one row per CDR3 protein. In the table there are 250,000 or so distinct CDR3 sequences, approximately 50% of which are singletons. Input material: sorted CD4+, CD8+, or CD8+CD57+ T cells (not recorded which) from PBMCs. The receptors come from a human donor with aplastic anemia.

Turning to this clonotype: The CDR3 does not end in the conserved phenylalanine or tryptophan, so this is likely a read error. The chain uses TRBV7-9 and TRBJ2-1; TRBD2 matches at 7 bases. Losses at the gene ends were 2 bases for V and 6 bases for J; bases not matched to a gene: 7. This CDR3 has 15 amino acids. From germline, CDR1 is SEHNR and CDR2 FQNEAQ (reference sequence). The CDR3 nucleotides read TGTGCCAGCAGCTTATTGGCTAGCGGTCGCAATGAGCAGTTCTGT. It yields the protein CASSLLASGRNEQFC.

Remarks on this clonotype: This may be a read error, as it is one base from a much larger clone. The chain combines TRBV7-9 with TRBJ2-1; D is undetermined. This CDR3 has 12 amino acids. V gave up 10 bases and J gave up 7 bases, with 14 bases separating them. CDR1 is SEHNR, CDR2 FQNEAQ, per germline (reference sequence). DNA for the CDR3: TGTGCCACCGTCTGGCTCCCTAATGAGCAGTTCTTC. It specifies CATVWLPNEQFF.